The 16 T cell receptor beta chains below were found in one sample sequenced in a study of PD-1 blockade in classical Hodgkin lymphoma. Time point noted: newly diagnosed, previously untreated cHL patient sample. Purified CD4+ T cells were obtained from thawed PBMCs through magnetic negative selection. Produced via immunoSEQ multiplex PCR; TCRdb's table is partial and in-frame only. Of approximately 25,000 clones listed, less than 95% were seen once; the top ten hold 0.45% to 0.65%. The sequenced sample was CD4+ T cells from blood. All receptors come from a human donor with classical Hodgkin lymphoma.

The chain is built from TRBV9 and TRBJ2-1; D possibly corresponds to TRBD2 (7 bases). V gave up 3 bases and J gave up 6 bases, with 16 bases separating them. In germline, CDR1 is SGDLS, CDR2 YYNGEE. The CDR3 consists of 15 residues. CDR3 in amino acids: CASSEGRGPFNEQFF. The CDR3, as DNA: TGTGCCAGCAGCGAGGGGCGGGGGCCCTTCAATGAGCAGTTCTTC.

This clone was detected only a few times. The chain joins TRBV7-2 to TRBJ2-1; 10 bases match TRBD2. Germline values: CDR1 SGHTA, CDR2 FQGNSA. V lost 1 base, J lost 3 bases, and 6 bases stayed unmatched. CDR3 length: 17 amino acids. CDR3 residues: CASSLDLAGGYYNEQFF. CDR3 in DNA: TGTGCCAGCAGCTTAGACTTAGCGGGGGGATACTACAATGAGCAGTTCTTC.

This clone was counted once. The chain combines TRBV6-6 with TRBJ1-5, with TRBD1 identical over 10 bases. Germline V gives CDR1 MNHNY, CDR2 SVGAGI (reference sequence). The CDR3 has 16 amino acids. The V gene end was trimmed by 4 bases and the J gene end by 2 bases; junction bases not matched to a gene: 5. The CDR3 nucleotides read TGTGCCAGCAGTTCACGACAGGGGGCCGGCAATCAGCCCCAGCATTTT. It yields the protein CASSSRQGAGNQPQHF.

This chain connects TRBV27 to TRBJ1-2, with a possible D match to TRBD1 (5 bases). CDR1 and CDR2 from the germline V gene are MNHEY and SMNVEV (reference sequence). This CDR3 spans 14 amino acids. V was trimmed by 5 bases and J by 2 bases, leaving 12 bases between them. The CDR3 sequence: CASSPLDKNYGYTF. The CDR3 DNA is TGTGCCAGCAGTCCCTTGGACAAGAACTATGGCTACACCTTC.

The genes are TRBV10-3 and TRBJ2-7; TRBD1 aligns across 11 bases. CDR3 length: 14 amino acids. Germline assignment: CDR1 ENHRY and CDR2 SYGVKD. Losses at the gene ends were 6 bases for V and 3 bases for J; bases not matched to a gene: 4. The CDR3 protein is CAISPGQGGYEQYF. The CDR3 bases are TGTGCCATCAGCCCGGGACAGGGGGGCTACGAGCAGTACTTC.

V and J are TRBV29-1 and TRBJ1-4; the D is unclear. Trimming took 4 bases from V and 8 from J, leaving 17 bases between them. CDR1 is SQVTM, CDR2 ANQGSEA, per germline. This CDR3 region has 14 residues. This CDR3 reads CSVVWPSGGEKLFF. CDR3 DNA: TGCAGCGTTGTGTGGCCCTCCGGTGGGGAAAAACTGTTTTTT.

The rearrangement joins TRBV7-2 to TRBJ2-3, with D maybe TRBD1 (6 bases). V lost 6 bases and J 3 bases, leaving 13 bases between the germline ends. Germline V lookup: CDR1 SGHTA, CDR2 FQGNSA. The CDR3 is made up of 14 amino acids. The CDR3 sequence is CASSPNTGTDTQYF. Written as DNA, the CDR3 is TGTGCCAGCAGTCCCAATACAGGGACAGATACGCAGTATTTT.

This clone was observed a single time. The rearrangement joins TRBV11-2 to TRBJ1-6; D is ambiguous. This CDR3 has 15 residues. Germline CDR1 reads SGHAT; CDR2 reads FQNNGV. The V end lost 2 bases, the J end lost 7 bases, and 12 bases lay between the germline ends. The CDR3 DNA sequence: TGTGCCAGCAGCTTACCCCTCGGTGCGAATTCACCCCTCCACTTT. Translated, it gives CASSLPLGANSPLHF.

The rearrangement joins TRBV11-3 to TRBJ2-3; 10 nucleotides match TRBD2. Germline V gene data show CDR1 as SGHNT and CDR2 as YENEEA. Trimming cost V 1 base and J 2 bases; bases outside gene matches: 3. The CDR3 is 16 residues long. CDR3 amino acids: CASSLGTSGITDTQYF. The DNA for the CDR3 is TGTGCCAGCAGCTTAGGGACTAGCGGAATCACAGATACGCAGTATTTT. The full variable domain, in which reference TRBV11-3 and TRBJ2-3 provide the parts outside the CDR3, is EAGVVQSPRYKIIEKKQPVAFWCNPISGHNTLYWYLQNLGQGPELLIRYENEEAVDDSQLPKDRFSAERLKGVDSTLKIQPAELGDSAVYLCASSLGTSGITDTQYFGPGTRLTVL.

In its sample, this clone was seen a few times. The chain has TRBV27 and TRBJ2-1, with 9 nucleotides matching TRBD2. V was clipped by 7 bases and J by 8 bases; unmatched bases: 6. In germline, CDR1 is MNHEY, CDR2 SMNVEV (reference sequence). This CDR3 is 13 amino acids long. CDR3 nucleotides: TGTGCCAGCATGGGCGGGGGGGCCGATGAGCAGTTCTTC. Translation gives CASMGGGADEQFF.

V gene TRBV4-1 combines with J gene TRBJ2-6; D remains ambiguous. V was pared by 0 bases and J by 12 bases, with 9 bases between. This CDR3 comprises 13 residues. The germline V gene encodes CDR1 MGHRA and CDR2 YSYEKL. The CDR3 here is CASSQDQGRVLTF. The DNA for the CDR3 is TGCGCCAGCAGCCAAGACCAAGGGCGCGTCCTGACTTTC.

There are a few counts of this clone. The V gene is TRBV5-5, the J gene TRBJ1-5; TRBD1 matches at 9 bases. The CDR3 has 16 residues. Germline V gives CDR1 SGHKS, CDR2 YYEKEE (reference sequence). V lost 4 bases, J lost 2 bases, and 7 bases stayed unmatched. DNA for the CDR3: TGTGCCAGCAGCAAGGACAGGGGAGGTGGCAATCAGCCCCAGCATTTT. Translated: CASSKDRGGGNQPQHF. The whole variable domain, remainder taken from reference TRBV5-5 and TRBJ1-5, is DAGVTQSPTHLIKTRGQQVTLRCSPISGHKSVSWYQQVLGQGPQFIFQYYEKEERGRGNFPDRFSARQFPNYSSELNVNALLLGDSALYLCASSKDRGGGNQPQHFGDGTRLSIL.

This chain links TRBV30 with TRBJ2-1, with D unresolved. The germline V and J ends were trimmed by 3 bases and 6 bases, with 9 bases remaining between them. This CDR3 contains 12 residues. Germline V gene sequence: CDR1 GTSNPN, CDR2 SVGIG (reference sequence). The CDR3 DNA follows: TGTGCCTGGAGCCGATGGCCCAATGAGCAGTTCTTC. Translating it yields CAWSRWPNEQFF. Combining the CDR3 with reference TRBV30 and TRBJ2-1 gives the whole variable domain SQTIHQWPATLVQPVGSPLSLECTVEGTSNPNLYWYRQAAGRGLQLLFYSVGIGQISSEVPQNLSASRPQDRQFILSSKKLLLSDSGFYLCAWSRWPNEQFFGPGTRLTVL.

In its sample, this clone was seen a few times. V is TRBV2 and J is TRBJ1-5; 7 nucleotides match TRBD1. Unmatched junction bases numbered 5, after V lost 1 base and J lost 5 bases. The CDR3 length is 15 residues. Germline V gene data show CDR1 as SNHLY and CDR2 as FYNNEI. CDR3 nucleotide sequence: TGTGCCAGCAGTGAAGAACAGGGGAGGGATCAGCCCCAGCATTTT. This encodes CASSEEQGRDQPQHF.

J is TRBJ2-3 and V is TRBV5-1, with D unresolved. V was pared by 0 bases and J by 6 bases, with 14 bases between. Germline V gene data show CDR1 as SGHRS and CDR2 as YFSETQ. The CDR3 is made up of 15 amino acids. CDR3 residues: CASSLGVVGRDTQYF. CDR3 nucleotide sequence: TGCGCCAGCAGCTTGGGCGTGGTGGGCAGGGATACGCAGTATTTT.

This chain connects TRBV19 to TRBJ1-5, with D possibly matching TRBD1 (6 bases). Germline-derived CDR1 and CDR2 are LNHDA and SQIVND (reference sequence). The CDR3 is 13 amino acids. Trimming pared 9 bases from V and 6 bases from J, leaving 15 bases between. In DNA, the CDR3 is TGTGCCAGGCCAGGGGAATCCGGTCAGCCCCAGCATTTT. This gives the protein CARPGESGQPQHF.